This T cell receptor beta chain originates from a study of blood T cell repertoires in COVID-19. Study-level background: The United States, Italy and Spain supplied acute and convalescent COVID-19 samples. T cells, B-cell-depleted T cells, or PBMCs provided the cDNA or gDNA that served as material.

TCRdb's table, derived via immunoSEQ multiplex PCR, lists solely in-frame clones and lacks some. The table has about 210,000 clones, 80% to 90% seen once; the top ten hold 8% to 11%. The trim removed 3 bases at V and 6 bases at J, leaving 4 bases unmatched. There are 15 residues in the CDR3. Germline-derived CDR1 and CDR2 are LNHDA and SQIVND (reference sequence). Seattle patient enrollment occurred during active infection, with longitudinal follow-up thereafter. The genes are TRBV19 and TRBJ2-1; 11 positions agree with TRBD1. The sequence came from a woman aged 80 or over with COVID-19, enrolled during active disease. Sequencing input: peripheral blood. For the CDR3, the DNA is TGTGCCAGTAGTATGATGGGACAGGGGGGCAATGAGCAGTTCTTC. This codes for CASSMMGQGGNEQFF.